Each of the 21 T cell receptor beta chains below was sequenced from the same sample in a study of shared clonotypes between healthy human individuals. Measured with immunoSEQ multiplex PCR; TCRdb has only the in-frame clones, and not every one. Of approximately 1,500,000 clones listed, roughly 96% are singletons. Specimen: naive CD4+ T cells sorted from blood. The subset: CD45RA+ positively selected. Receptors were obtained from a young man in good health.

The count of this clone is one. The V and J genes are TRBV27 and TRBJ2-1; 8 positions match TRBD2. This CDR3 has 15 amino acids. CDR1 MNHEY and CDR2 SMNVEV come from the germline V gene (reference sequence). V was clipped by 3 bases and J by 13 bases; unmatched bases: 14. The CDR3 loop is CASSLDPSREAQQFF. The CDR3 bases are TGTGCCAGCAGTTTGGACCCTTCGCGGGAGGCTCAACAGTTCTTC.

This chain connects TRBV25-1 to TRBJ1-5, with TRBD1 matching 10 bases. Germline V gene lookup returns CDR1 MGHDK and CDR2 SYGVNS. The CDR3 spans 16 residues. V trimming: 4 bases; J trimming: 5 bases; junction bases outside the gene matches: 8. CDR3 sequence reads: CASSGNRQGADQPQHF. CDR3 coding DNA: TGTGCCAGCAGTGGGAATCGACAGGGGGCTGATCAGCCCCAGCATTTT.

CDR3 sequence (DNA): TGTGCCAGCAGTTTATATGGGACAGGGGAGATTCTGTGGGGCTACACCTTC. Translating it yields CASSLYGTGEILWGYTF. V is TRBV27 and J is TRBJ1-2, with 10 bases lining up with TRBD1. V shed 1 base, J shed 8 bases, and the junction held 13 bases outside the gene matches. The CDR3 length is 17 residues. Germline V gene sequence: CDR1 MNHEY, CDR2 SMNVEV (reference sequence).

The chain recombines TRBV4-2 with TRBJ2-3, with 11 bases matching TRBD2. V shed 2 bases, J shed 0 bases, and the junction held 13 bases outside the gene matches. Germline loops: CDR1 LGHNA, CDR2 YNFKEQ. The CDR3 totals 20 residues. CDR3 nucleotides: TGTGCCAGCAGCCAACCGACCTCAAAAACTAGCGGGAGTAGCACAGATACGCAGTATTTT. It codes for CASSQPTSKTSGSSTDTQYF.

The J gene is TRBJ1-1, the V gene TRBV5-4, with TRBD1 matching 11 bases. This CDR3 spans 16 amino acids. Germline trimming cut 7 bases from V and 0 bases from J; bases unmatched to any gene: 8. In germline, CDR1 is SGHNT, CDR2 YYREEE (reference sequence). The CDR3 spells CASERTGGVVNTEAFF. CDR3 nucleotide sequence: TGTGCCAGCGAACGGACAGGGGGCGTCGTGAACACTGAAGCTTTCTTT. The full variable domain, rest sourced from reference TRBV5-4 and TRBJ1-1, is ETGVTQSPTHLIKTRGQQVTLRCSSQSGHNTVSWYQQALGQGPQFIFQYYREEENGRGNFPPRFSGLQFPNYSSELNVNALELDDSALYLCASERTGGVVNTEAFFGQGTRLTVV.

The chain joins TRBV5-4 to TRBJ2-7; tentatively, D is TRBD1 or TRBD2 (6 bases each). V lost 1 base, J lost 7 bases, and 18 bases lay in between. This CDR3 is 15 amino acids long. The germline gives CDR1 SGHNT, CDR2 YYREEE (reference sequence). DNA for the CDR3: TGTGCCAGCAGCTTGTGGCAGGGGATGGGGGGAGAGCAGTACTTC. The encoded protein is CASSLWQGMGGEQYF.

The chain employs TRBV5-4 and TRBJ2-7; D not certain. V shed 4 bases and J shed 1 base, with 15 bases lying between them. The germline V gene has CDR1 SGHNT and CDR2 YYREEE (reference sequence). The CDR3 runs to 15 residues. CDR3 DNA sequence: TGTGCCAGCAGCCTGGGATCGTTACAGTCCTACGAGCAGTACTTC. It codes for CASSLGSLQSYEQYF.

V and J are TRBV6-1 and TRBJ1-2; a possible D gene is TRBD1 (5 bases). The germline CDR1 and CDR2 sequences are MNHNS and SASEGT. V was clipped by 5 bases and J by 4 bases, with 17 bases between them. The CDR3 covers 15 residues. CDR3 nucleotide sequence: TGTGCCAGCAGTCCTGTATTTAGGGGCGCCTATGGCTACACCTTC. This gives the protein CASSPVFRGAYGYTF.

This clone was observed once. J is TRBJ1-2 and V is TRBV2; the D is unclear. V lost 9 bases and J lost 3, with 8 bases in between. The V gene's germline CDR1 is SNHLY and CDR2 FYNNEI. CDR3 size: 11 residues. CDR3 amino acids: CASGVDYGYTF. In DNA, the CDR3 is TGTGCCAGTGGGGTCGACTATGGCTACACCTTC.

The CDR3 bases are TGTGCCTGGGGGACTAGCGGCCCCACAGATACGCAGTATTTT. As protein: CAWGTSGPTDTQYF. The chain uses TRBV28 and TRBJ2-3, with 11 nucleotides matching TRBD2. This CDR3 spans 14 amino acids. Looked up from germline, CDR1 is MDHEN and CDR2 is SYDVKM. The J segment lost 2 bases and the V segment lost 11 bases, leaving 6 bases of the junction unmatched.

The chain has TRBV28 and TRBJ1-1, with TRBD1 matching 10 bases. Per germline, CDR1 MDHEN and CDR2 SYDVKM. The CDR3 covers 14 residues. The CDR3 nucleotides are TGTTTGGTCGGGACAGGGGCCGAGAACACTGAAGCTTTCTTT. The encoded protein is CLVGTGAENTEAFF.

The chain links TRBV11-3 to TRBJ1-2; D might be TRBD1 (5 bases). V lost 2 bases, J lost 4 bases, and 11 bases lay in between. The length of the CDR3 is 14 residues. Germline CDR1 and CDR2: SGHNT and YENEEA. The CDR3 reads CASSLTGHSYGYTF. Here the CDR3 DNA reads TGTGCCAGCAGCTTAACTGGACATAGCTATGGCTACACCTTC.

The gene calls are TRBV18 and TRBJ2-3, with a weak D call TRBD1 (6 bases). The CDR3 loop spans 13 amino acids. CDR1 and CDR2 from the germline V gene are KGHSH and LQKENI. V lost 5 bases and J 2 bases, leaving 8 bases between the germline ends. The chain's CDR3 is CASSRDTTDTQYF. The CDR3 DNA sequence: TGTGCCAGCTCAAGGGACACCACAGATACGCAGTATTTT.

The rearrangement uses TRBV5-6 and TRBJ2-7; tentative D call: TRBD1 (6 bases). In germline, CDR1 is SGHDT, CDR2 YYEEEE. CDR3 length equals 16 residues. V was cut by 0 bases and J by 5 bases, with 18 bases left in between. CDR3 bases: TGTGCCAGCAGCTTGGCCAATGCCGTGTGGGGGCACGAGCAGTACTTC. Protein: CASSLANAVWGHEQYF.

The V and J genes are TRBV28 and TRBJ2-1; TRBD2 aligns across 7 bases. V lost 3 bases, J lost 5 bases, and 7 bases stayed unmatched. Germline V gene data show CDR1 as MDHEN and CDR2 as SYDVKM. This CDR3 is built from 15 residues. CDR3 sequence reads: CASSLLGTSDNEQFF. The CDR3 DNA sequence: TGTGCCAGCAGTTTGTTAGGTACTAGCGACAATGAGCAGTTCTTC.

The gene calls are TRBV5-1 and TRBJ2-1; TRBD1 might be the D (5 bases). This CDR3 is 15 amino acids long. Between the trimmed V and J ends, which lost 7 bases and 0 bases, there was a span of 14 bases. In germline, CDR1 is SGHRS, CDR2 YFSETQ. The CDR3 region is CASRTTLSSYNEQFF. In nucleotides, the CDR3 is TGCGCCAGCCGGACAACTTTGAGCTCCTACAATGAGCAGTTCTTC.

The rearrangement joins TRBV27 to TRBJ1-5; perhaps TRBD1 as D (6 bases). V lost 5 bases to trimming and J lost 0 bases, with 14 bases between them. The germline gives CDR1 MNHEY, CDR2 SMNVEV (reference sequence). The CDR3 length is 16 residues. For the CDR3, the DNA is TGTGCCAGCAGTCCGGGGACAAGTAGTAGCAATCAGCCCCAGCATTTT. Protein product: CASSPGTSSSNQPQHF.

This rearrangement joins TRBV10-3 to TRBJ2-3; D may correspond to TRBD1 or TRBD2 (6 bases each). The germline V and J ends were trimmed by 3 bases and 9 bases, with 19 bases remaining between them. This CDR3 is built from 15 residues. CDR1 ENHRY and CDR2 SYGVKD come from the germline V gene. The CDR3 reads CAISEIPGGASTQYF. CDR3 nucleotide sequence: TGTGCCATCAGTGAAATCCCCGGGGGCGCATCGACGCAGTATTTT.

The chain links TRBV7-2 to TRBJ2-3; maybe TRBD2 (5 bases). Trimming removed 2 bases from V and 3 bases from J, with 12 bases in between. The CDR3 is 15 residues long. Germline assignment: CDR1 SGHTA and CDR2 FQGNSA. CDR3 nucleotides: TGTGCCAGCAGCTTAACCAGCGGAGGAACAGATACGCAGTATTTT. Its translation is CASSLTSGGTDTQYF.

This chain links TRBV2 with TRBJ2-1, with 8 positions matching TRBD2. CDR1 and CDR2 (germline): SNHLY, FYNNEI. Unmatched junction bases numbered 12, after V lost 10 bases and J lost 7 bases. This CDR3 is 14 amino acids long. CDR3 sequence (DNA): TGTGCCACCCAACCCCAGCGGGAGAGAAATGAGCAGTTCTTC. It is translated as CATQPQRERNEQFF.

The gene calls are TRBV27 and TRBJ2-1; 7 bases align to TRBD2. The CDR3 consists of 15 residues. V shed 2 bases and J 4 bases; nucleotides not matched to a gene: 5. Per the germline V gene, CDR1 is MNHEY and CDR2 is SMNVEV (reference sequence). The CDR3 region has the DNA TGTGCCAGCAGTTTAGACCTAGCGGTTTACAATGAGCAGTTCTTC. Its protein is CASSLDLAVYNEQFF.